This T cell receptor (beta chain) was captured by sequencing in a study of spatial heterogeneity in lung cancer. Study details: Compared with alpha-chain sequences, beta-chain sequences were consistently detected in greater numbers.

The study, taken as a whole, reports: Ubiquitous, expanded tumor-derived TCRs were more frequently observed in blood at resection than at follow-up.

CDR1 DFQATT and CDR2 SNEGSKA come from the germline V gene (reference sequence). V was shortened by 3 bases and J by 4 bases, with 10 bases between the two germline ends. This CDR3 is 12 amino acids long. Carried by each TCR cDNA molecule was a unique molecular identifier. TCRdb redid the calling of the 5' RACE reads with MiXCR, one entry per CDR3 protein. The table lists just under 95,000 distinct CDR3 sequences, approximately 12% of them singletons. Only a few counts were recorded for this clonotype. The antigen remains unidentified. Time point reported: sample taken at primary tumor resection. The sample here was PBMCs, taken at surgery. The chain couples TRBV20-1 to TRBJ2-7, with a possible D match to TRBD2 (5 bases). The origin of this receptor is a male donor with early-stage non-small cell lung cancer. The CDR3 DNA reads TGCAGTGCTAGTTGGACTGTATACGAGCAGTACTTC. Its translation is CSASWTVYEQYF.